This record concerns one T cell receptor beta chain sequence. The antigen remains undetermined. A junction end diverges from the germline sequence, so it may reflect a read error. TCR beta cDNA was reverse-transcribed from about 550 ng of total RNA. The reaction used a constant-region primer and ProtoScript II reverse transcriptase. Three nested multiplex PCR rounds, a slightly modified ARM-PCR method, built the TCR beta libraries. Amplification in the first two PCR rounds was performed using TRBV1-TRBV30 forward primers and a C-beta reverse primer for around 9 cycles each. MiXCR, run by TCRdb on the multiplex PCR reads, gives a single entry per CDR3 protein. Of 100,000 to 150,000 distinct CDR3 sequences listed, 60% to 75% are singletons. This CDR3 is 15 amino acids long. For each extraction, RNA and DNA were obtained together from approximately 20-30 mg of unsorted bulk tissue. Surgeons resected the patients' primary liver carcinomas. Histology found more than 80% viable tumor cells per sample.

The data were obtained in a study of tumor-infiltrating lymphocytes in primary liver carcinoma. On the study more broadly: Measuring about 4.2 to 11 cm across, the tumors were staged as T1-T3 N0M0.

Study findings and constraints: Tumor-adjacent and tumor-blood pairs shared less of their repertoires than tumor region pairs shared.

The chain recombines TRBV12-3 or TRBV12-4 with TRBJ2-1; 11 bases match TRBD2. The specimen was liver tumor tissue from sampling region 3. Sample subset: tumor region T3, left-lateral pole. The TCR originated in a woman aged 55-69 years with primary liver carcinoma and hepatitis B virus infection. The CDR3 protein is CVSSRSGGGYNEQCF. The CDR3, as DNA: TGTGTCAGCAGCCGTAGCGGGGGGGGCTACAATGAGCAGTGCTTC.